The clone carrying this T cell receptor (beta chain) showed up many times. The record originates from a study of regulatory T cells in long-lasting Graves disease. According to the study, TCR beta libraries were built with iRepertoire HTBI primers and CDR3-region Arm-PCR. TCRdb used MiXCR to reprocess the multiplex PCR reads, holding one entry per CDR3 protein. The data show about 200,000 distinct CDR3 sequences, around a fifth seen once. The time point denotes: newly diagnosed GD, antithyroid drugs for less than 3 months. PBMCs provided the RNA from which the TCR library was made. Guidelines of the American Thyroid Association were used to diagnose Graves' disease. The patients were enrolled through endocrinology in Xi'an, China. V gave up 4 bases and J gave up 2 bases, with 12 bases separating them. From germline, CDR1 is SEHNR and CDR2 FQNEAQ (reference sequence). This CDR3 region has 14 residues.

This sample was shared with a second study, whose subject was T cells in Graves' hyperthyroidism and ophthalmopathy. That paper states: HTBI primers were employed in a first-round RT-PCR of the TCR CDR3.

This receptor was taken from a woman in her 30s with Graves disease. The chain combines TRBV7-9 with TRBJ2-7; tentative D call: TRBD2 (6 bases). Source: peripheral blood mononuclear cells (PBMCs), taken at new diagnosis, from a patient treated with antithyroid drugs. The CDR3 here is CASSSWDSTYEQYF. CDR3 sequence (DNA): TGTGCCAGCAGCTCTTGGGACTCCACCTACGAGCAGTACTTC.